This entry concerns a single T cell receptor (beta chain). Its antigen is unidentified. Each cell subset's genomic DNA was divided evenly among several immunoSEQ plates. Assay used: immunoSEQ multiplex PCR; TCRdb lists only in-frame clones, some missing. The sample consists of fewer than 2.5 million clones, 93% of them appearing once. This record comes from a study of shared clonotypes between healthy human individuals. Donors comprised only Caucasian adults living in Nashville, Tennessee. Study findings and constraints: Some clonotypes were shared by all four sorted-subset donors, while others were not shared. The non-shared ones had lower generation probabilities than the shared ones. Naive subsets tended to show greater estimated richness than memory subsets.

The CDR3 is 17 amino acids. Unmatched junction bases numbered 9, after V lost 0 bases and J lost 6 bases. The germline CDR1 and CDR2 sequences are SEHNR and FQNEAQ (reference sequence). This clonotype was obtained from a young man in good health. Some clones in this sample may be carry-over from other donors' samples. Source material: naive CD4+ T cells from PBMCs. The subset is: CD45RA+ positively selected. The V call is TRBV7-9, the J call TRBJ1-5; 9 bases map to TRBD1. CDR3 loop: CASSLAAGTGHGQPQHF. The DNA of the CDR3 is TGTGCCAGCAGCTTAGCGGCCGGGACAGGGCATGGTCAGCCCCAGCATTTT. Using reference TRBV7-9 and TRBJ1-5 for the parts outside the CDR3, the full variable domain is DTGVSQNPRHKITKRGQNVTFRCDPISEHNRLYWYRQTLGQGPEFLTYFQNEAQLEKSRLLSDRFSAERPKGSFSTLEIQRTEQGDSAMYLCASSLAAGTGHGQPQHFGDGTRLSIL.